A selection of T cell receptor beta chains follows, all from one sample in a study of T cell responses to AZD1222 COVID-19 vaccine. Some clones are missing from TCRdb's copy, which holds only in-frame ones; the method was immunoSEQ multiplex PCR. The table records 160,000 or so clones, around 93% of them present only once. The material sequenced was peripheral blood, taken on day 0 of AZD1222 vaccination. Source of these receptors: an adult in good health. Both conserved end residues are part of each CDR3. D genes are given only for firm matches. Some rows have no size entry. The others give once, few or many, or a class for an expanded clone.

V: TRBV5-4
D: TRBD1
size: -
J: TRBJ2-5
DNA: TGTGCCAGCAGCTTGGCCCCCTACAGGGGTTCGGAGACCCAGTACTTC
CDR3: CASSLAPYRGSETQYF

V: TRBV28
D: TRBD1
size: -
J: TRBJ2-1
DNA: TGTGCCAGCAGGCGACCGGGACAGGGTTACAATGAGCAGTTCTTC
CDR3: CASRRPGQGYNEQFF

V: TRBV19
D: -
size: -
J: TRBJ1-5
DNA: TGTGCCAGTAGTCTTATTAGCAATCAGCCCCAGCATTTT
CDR3: CASSLISNQPQHF

V: TRBV27
D: -
size: -
J: TRBJ2-7
DNA: TGTGCCAGCAGTTTTCTGGGGAGCTCCTACGAGCAGTACTTC
CDR3: CASSFLGSSYEQYF

V: TRBV6-2/TRBV6-3
D: -
size: -
J: TRBJ2-2
DNA: TGTGCCAGCAGTTACTCTCCAGGGGCCTCGCCCGGGGAGCTGTTTTTT
CDR3: CASSYSPGASPGELFF

V: TRBV30
D: -
size: -
J: TRBJ1-2
DNA: TGTGCCTGGAGTGACTGGGACTATGGCTACACCTTC
CDR3: CAWSDWDYGYTF

V: TRBV7-9
D: -
size: -
J: TRBJ2-6
DNA: TGTGCCAGCAGCCCACGTGGGGTCGCCAACGTCCTGACTTTC
CDR3: CASSPRGVANVLTF

V: TRBV11-2
D: -
size: -
J: TRBJ1-4
DNA: TGTGCCAGCAGAACACTCAGGGCTGAAAAACTGTTTTTT
CDR3: CASRTLRAEKLFF

V: TRBV27
D: TRBD1
size: -
J: TRBJ2-7
DNA: TGTGCCAGCACTCTACGAGGAATTACATATGGCGGGGACAGGGGTAACGAGCAGTACTTC
CDR3: CASTLRGITYGGDRGNEQYF

V: TRBV3-1/TRBV3-2
D: TRBD2
size: -
J: TRBJ2-3
DNA: TGTGCCAGCACACTAGCGGGATTCACAGATACGCAGTATTTT
CDR3: CASTLAGFTDTQYF

V: TRBV27
D: -
size: -
J: TRBJ2-5
DNA: TGTGCCAGCACCCCGGGCAGGTGGCAGGGGCAAGAGACCCAGTACTTC
CDR3: CASTPGRWQGQETQYF

V: TRBV7-8
D: TRBD1
size: -
J: TRBJ1-2
DNA: TGTGCCAGCGGAGGGGGAGGGGGCTCAAACTATGGCTACACCTTC
CDR3: CASGGGGGSNYGYTF

V: TRBV6-1
D: -
size: -
J: TRBJ2-3
DNA: TGTGCCAGCAGTGATGGGGGAAGCACAGATACGCAGTATTTT
CDR3: CASSDGGSTDTQYF

V: TRBV9
D: -
size: -
J: TRBJ2-1
DNA: TGTGCCAGCAGCGTAGAAAGCGAAAGTGAGCAGTTCTTC
CDR3: CASSVESESEQFF

V: TRBV5-8
D: -
size: -
J: TRBJ2-5
DNA: TGTGCCAGCAGCTTGGCCACTAGTTCTGGGCAAGAGACCCAGTACTTC
CDR3: CASSLATSSGQETQYF

V: TRBV6-1
D: -
size: -
J: TRBJ2-7
DNA: TGTGCCAGCAGTGAAGGGTTTGGGGGGACAGCACAGTACTTC
CDR3: CASSEGFGGTAQYF

V: TRBV30
D: TRBD2
size: -
J: TRBJ2-7
DNA: TGTGCCTGGAAGACTAGCGGAGCCTACTACGAGCAGTACTTC
CDR3: CAWKTSGAYYEQYF

V: TRBV6-5
D: TRBD1
size: -
J: TRBJ1-1
DNA: TGTGCCAGCAGGCCCGGGACAGCGAACACTGAAGCTTTCTTT
CDR3: CASRPGTANTEAFF

V: TRBV9
D: -
size: -
J: TRBJ2-2
DNA: TGTGCCAGCAGCCCGCGACCTACAGGGAGTCTGAACACCGGGGAGCTGTTTTTT
CDR3: CASSPRPTGSLNTGELFF

V: TRBV30
D: -
size: -
J: TRBJ2-1
DNA: TGTGCCTGGAGTGTACGGCGGAGCGGGAGACAGGGCAATGAGCAGTTCTTC
CDR3: CAWSVRRSGRQGNEQFF

V: TRBV5-4
D: TRBD1
size: -
J: TRBJ2-2
DNA: TGTGCCAGCAGCTTGAAGGGGGCGCAAATAGTCGGGGAGCTGTTTTTT
CDR3: CASSLKGAQIVGELFF

V: TRBV6-5
D: -
size: -
J: TRBJ1-2
DNA: TGTGCCAGCAGTTACGGGACAAACTATGGCTACACCTTC
CDR3: CASSYGTNYGYTF

V: TRBV4-1
D: TRBD1
size: -
J: TRBJ2-5
DNA: TGCGCCAGCAGCCGGACAGGGGTTGACCAAGAGACCCAGTACTTC
CDR3: CASSRTGVDQETQYF

V: TRBV2
D: TRBD2
size: -
J: TRBJ2-3
DNA: TGTGCCAGCTCCCGGGAGGGCCGGGACACAGATACGCAGTATTTT
CDR3: CASSREGRDTDTQYF

V: TRBV7-9
D: -
size: -
J: TRBJ2-7
DNA: TGTGCCAGCAGTAGCCGTGAGACAAACTACGAGCAGTACTTC
CDR3: CASSSRETNYEQYF

V: TRBV11-3
D: -
size: once
J: TRBJ2-7
DNA: TGTGCCAGCAGCTTAGTCACAGCCTACGAGCAGTACTTC
CDR3: CASSLVTAYEQYF

V: TRBV4-2
D: -
size: -
J: TRBJ2-7
DNA: TGTGCCAGCAGCCAAGACCCCAGGGGCTACGAGCAGTACTTC
CDR3: CASSQDPRGYEQYF

V: TRBV30
D: TRBD1
size: -
J: TRBJ2-1
DNA: TGTGCCTGGAGTCCACTCGACAGGGATCAGTTCTTC
CDR3: CAWSPLDRDQFF

V: TRBV30
D: -
size: -
J: TRBJ1-1
DNA: TGTGCCTGGAGGAAGCGGACGAACACTGAAGCTTTCTTT
CDR3: CAWRKRTNTEAFF

V: TRBV21-1
D: -
size: -
J: TRBJ2-1
DNA: TGTGCCAGCAGCAAAGGGGGTAGCCCCGATTTCGATGAGCAGTTCTTC
CDR3: CASSKGGSPDFDEQFF

V: TRBV6-5
D: -
size: -
J: TRBJ2-1
DNA: TGTGCCAGCAGTTACGATCGGGGGCGTTTTAATGAGCAGTTCTTC
CDR3: CASSYDRGRFNEQFF

V: TRBV27
D: -
size: -
J: TRBJ1-5
DNA: TGTGCCAGCAGTTCGGACAGAGCGGGTGGGGGGGGTCAGCCCCAGCATTTT
CDR3: CASSSDRAGGGGQPQHF

V: TRBV11-2
D: -
size: -
J: TRBJ1-5
DNA: TGTGCCAGCAGGCGGGGGCCCGGCAATCAGCCCCAGCATTTT
CDR3: CASRRGPGNQPQHF

V: TRBV11-3
D: -
size: -
J: TRBJ2-1
DNA: TGTGCCAGCAGCTTATCGGGGTACAATGAGCAGTTCTTC
CDR3: CASSLSGYNEQFF

V: TRBV27
D: -
size: -
J: TRBJ1-5
DNA: TGTGCCAGCAGTCGACGCCCAGGGAGCAATCAGCCCCAGCATTTT
CDR3: CASSRRPGSNQPQHF

V: TRBV24-1
D: TRBD2
size: -
J: TRBJ2-5
DNA: TGTGCCACCAGTGATGGGGGGGTCGGGATCGAGACCCAGTACTTC
CDR3: CATSDGGVGIETQYF

V: TRBV27
D: -
size: -
J: TRBJ1-5
DNA: TGTGCCAGCAGTTTCAGTTCGGAACAGCCCCAGCATTTT
CDR3: CASSFSSEQPQHF

V: TRBV2
D: TRBD1
size: -
J: TRBJ2-1
DNA: TGTGCCAGCAGTTGGGACAGGGAAGGTGAGCAGTTCTTC
CDR3: CASSWDREGEQFF

V: TRBV30
D: -
size: -
J: TRBJ2-1
DNA: TGTGCCTGGAGTGTGGGTCGTCCAGGCGATGAGCAGTTCTTC
CDR3: CAWSVGRPGDEQFF

V: TRBV6-5
D: TRBD1
size: -
J: TRBJ1-2
DNA: TGTGCCAGCAGCTTTGGCAGGGGGAACTATGGCTACACCTTC
CDR3: CASSFGRGNYGYTF

V: TRBV15
D: TRBD2
size: few
J: TRBJ2-5
DNA: TGTGCCACCACCTCAGGACTAGCGGGTGAAGAGACCCAGTACTTC
CDR3: CATTSGLAGEETQYF